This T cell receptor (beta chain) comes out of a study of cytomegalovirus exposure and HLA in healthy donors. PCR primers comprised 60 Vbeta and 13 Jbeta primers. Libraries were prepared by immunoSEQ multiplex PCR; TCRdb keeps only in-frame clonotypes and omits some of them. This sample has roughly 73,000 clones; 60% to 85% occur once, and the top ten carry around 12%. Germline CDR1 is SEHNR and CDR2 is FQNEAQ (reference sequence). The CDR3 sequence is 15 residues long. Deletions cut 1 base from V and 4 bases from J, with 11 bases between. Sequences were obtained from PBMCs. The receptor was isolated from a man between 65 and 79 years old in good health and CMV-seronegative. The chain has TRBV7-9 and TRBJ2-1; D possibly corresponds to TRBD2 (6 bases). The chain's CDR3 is CASSLVGGTYNEQFF. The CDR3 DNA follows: TGTGCCAGCAGCTTAGTTGGGGGGACGTACAATGAGCAGTTCTTC.